The clone carrying this T cell receptor (beta chain) showed up just once. Its antigen remains unidentified. Vbeta (60) and Jbeta (13) primers were used in the PCR. The table came from immunoSEQ multiplex PCR; TCRdb's copy has only in-frame clones and leaves some out. The top ten clones hold roughly 6.4% of a sample with around 170,000 clones, around 78% of them seen once. The source of the sample is a study of cytomegalovirus exposure and HLA in healthy donors. Notes on the study in general: In a later analysis, TCR beta V- and J-gene trimming was associated with a missense DCLRE1C variant. HLA-A and HLA-B allele assignments for most subjects were reportedly predicted accurately using TCR beta sequences. In a later analysis, about 17,000 TCR beta sequences were associated with HLA alleles at 0.05 false discovery rate.

Sequenced: PBMCs. The clonotype originates from a woman between 35 and 50 years old in good health and CMV-seropositive.

CDR3 region: CASSEGQYTDTQYF. In nucleotides, the CDR3 is TGTGCCAGCAGTGAAGGACAGTACACAGATACGCAGTATTTT. V gene TRBV2 combines with J gene TRBJ2-3; D perhaps matches TRBD1 (5 bases). The CDR3 consists of 14 residues. Trimming pared 1 base from V and 2 bases from J, leaving 7 bases between. The germline V gene encodes CDR1 SNHLY and CDR2 FYNNEI.